This TCR beta chain emerged from a study of neurological immune-mediated disorders. This clonotype has at least ten counts. The CDR3 contains 13 residues. Germline V CDR1 and CDR2: DFQATT, SNEGSKA (reference sequence). The V end was cut by 6 bases, the J end by 0 bases, with 12 bases between. TCRdb called the 5' RACE reads again in MiXCR, with one record for every CDR3 protein. Among tens of thousands of distinct CDR3 sequences listed, more than 3.5% were seen once. This chain joins TRBV20-1 and TRBJ2-7; TRBD1 is a possible D gene (6 bases). This sequence was found in a man aged 60-69 years with multiple sclerosis. Input material: PBMCs. Written as DNA, the CDR3 is TGCAGTGCCAAAACAGGGAGCTCCTACGAGCAGTACTTC. Translated, it gives CSAKTGSSYEQYF.